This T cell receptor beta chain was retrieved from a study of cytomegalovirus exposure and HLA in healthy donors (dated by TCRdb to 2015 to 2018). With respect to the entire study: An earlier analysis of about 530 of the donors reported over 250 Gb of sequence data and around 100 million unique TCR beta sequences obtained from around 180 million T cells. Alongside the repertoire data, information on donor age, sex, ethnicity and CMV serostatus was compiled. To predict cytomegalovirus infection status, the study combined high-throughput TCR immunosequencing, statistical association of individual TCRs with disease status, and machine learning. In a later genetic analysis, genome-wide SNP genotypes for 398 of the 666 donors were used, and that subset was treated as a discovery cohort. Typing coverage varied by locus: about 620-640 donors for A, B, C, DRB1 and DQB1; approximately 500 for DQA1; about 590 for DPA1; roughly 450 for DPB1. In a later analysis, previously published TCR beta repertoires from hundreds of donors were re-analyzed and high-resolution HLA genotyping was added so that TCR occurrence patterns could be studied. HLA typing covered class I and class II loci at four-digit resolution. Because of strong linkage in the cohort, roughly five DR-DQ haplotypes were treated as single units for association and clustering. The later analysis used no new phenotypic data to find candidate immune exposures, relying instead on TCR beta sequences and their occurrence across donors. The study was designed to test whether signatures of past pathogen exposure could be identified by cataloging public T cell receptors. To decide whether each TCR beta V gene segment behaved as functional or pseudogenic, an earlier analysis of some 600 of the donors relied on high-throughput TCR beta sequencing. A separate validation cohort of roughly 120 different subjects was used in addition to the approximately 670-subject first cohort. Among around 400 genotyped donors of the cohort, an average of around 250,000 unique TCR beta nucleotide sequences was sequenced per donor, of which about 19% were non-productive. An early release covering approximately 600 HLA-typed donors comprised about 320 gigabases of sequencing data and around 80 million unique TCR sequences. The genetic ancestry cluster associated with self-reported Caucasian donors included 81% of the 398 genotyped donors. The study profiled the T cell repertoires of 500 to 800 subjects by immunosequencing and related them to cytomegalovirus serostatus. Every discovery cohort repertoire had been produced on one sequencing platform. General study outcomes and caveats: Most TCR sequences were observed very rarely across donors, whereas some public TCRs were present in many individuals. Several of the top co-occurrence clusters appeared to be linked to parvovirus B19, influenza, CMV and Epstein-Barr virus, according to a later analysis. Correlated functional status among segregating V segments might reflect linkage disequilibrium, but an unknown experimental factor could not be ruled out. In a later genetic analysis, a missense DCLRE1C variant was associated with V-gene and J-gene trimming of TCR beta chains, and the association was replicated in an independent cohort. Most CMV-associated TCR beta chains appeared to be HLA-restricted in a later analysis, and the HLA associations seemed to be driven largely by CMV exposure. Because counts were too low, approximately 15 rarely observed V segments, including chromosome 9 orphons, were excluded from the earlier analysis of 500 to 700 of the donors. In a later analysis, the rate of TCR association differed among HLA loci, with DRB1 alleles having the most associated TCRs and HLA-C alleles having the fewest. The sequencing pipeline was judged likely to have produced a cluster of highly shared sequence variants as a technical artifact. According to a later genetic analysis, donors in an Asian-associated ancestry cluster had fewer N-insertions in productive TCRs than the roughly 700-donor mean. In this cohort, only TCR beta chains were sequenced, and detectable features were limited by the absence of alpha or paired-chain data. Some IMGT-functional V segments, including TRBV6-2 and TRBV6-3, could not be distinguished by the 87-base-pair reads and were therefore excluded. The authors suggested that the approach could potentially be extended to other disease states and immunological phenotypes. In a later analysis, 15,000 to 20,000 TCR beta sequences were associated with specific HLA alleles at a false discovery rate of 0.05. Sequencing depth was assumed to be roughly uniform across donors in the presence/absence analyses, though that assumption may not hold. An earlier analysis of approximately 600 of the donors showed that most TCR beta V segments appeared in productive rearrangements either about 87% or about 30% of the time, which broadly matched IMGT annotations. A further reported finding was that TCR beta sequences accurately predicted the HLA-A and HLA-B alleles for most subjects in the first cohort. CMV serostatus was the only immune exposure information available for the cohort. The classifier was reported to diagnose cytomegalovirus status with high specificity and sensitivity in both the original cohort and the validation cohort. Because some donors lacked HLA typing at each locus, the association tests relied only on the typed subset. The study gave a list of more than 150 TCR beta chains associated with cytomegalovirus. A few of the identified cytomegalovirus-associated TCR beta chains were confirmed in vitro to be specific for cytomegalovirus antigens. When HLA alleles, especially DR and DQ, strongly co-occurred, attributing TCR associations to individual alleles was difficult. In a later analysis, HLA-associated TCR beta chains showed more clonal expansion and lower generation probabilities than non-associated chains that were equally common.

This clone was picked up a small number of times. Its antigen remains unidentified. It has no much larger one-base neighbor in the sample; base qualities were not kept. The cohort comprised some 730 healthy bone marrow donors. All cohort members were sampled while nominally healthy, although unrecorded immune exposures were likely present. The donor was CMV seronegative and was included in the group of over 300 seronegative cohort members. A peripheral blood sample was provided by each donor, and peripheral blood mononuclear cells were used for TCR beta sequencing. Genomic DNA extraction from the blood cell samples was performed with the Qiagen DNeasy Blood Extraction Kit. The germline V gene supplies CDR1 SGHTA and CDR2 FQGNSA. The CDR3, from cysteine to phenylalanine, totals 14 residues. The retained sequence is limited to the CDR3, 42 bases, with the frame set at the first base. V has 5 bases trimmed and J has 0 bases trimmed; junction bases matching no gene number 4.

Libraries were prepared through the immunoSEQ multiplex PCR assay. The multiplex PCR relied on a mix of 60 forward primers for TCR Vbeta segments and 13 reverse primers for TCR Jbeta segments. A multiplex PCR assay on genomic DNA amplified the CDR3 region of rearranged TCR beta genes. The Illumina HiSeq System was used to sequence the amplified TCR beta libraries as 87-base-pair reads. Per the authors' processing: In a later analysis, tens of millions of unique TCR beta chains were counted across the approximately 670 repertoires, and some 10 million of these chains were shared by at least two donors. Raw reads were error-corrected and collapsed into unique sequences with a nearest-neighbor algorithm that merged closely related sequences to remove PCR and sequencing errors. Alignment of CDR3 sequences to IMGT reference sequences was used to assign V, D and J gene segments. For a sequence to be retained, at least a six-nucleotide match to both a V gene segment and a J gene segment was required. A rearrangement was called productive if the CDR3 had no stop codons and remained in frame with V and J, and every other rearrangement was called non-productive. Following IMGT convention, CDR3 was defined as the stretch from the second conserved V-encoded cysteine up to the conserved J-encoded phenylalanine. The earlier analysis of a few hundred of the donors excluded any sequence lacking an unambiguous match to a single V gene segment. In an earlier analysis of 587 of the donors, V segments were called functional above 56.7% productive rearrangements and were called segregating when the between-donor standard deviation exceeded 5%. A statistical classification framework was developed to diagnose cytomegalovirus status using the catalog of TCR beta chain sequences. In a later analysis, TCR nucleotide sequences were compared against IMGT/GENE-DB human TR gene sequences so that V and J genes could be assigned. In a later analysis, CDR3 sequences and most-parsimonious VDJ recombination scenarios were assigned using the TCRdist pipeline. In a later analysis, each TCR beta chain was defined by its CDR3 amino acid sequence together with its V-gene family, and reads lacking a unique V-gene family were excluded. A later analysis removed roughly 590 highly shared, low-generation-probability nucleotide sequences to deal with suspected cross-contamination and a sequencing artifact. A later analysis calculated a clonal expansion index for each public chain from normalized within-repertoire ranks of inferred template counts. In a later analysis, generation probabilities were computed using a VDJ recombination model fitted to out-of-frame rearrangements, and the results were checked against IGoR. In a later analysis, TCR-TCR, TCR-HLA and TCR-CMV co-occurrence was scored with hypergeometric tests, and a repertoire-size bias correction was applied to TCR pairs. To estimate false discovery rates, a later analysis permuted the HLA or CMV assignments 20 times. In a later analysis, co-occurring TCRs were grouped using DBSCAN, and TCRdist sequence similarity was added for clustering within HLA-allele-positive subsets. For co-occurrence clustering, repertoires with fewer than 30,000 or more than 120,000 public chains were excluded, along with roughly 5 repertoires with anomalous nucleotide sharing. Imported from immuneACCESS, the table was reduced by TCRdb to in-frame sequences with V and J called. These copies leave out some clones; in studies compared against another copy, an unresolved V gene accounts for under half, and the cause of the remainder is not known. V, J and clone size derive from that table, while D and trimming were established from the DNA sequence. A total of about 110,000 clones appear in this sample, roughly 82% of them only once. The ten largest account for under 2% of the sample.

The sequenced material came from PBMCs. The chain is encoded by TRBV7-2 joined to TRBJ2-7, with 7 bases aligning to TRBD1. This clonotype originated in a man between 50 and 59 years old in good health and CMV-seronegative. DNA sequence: TGTGCCAGCAGCCAGGACAGGACCTCCTACGAGCAGTACTTC. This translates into CASSQDRTSYEQYF.